This T cell receptor beta chain was captured by sequencing in a study of blood T cells in healthy people across ages. Study-level points and caveats: Unsorted PBMCs prevented conclusive naive versus antigen-experienced comparison.

Using a J-beta primer mix together with a sample-barcoded 5' primer, a second PCR was run for roughly 7 to 11 cycles. Each cDNA molecule, via a template-switch adaptor with 12 random nucleotides, was tagged. In TCRdb, the 5' RACE reads were re-called with MiXCR into one record per CDR3 protein. The table records about 1,400,000 distinct CDR3 sequences, roughly 45% of them present only once. Donor samples were obtained from healthy Caucasian individuals from Russia, aged about 6 to 95. This clonotype was seen at least ten times. Its antigen is as yet unknown. At one end the junction does not follow the germline gene, possibly because of a read error. Germline V gene data show CDR1 as SEHNR and CDR2 as FQNEAQ (reference sequence). The CDR3 has 15 amino acids.

Sequenced: blood. The rearrangement links TRBV7-9 to TRBJ2-1, with 7 bases fitting TRBD2. This receptor was taken from a woman aged 18-29 years in good health. The CDR3: CASSLVASGNNEQFF. The CDR3 DNA reads TGCGCCAGCAGCTTGGTCGCTAGCGGAAACAATGAGCAGTTCTTC. Complete variable domain (other parts from reference TRBV7-9 and TRBJ2-1): DTGVSQNPRHKITKRGQNVTFRCDPISEHNRLYWYRQTLGQGPEFLTYFQNEAQLEKSRLLSDRFSAERPKGSFSTLEIQRTEQGDSAMYLCASSLVASGNNEQFFGPGTRLTVL.